This entry concerns a single T cell receptor beta chain. Its target is unknown. This specimen comes from a study of siplizumab effects on memory and regulatory T cells. General study results and limits: Naive T cells seemed more diverse than memory cells; they also seemed major alloresponse contributors. Proliferating Tregs' suppressive function in siplizumab cultures went unconfirmed.

From germline, CDR1 is SGHRS and CDR2 YFSETQ. The CDR3 has 11 residues. V was cut by 1 base and J by 7 bases, with 3 bases left in between. Assays captured about 10^5 TCR templates per sample. Using immunoSEQ multiplex PCR, the repertoire was profiled, and TCRdb retains in-frame clones only, with some absent. This sample has 85,000 to 130,000 clones, with 91% found just once. The chain uses TRBV5-1 and TRBJ2-1, with unresolved D. This TCR was recovered from a human donor in good health. Some clones in this sample may be carry-over from other donors' samples. What was sequenced was CD4+ T cells sorted from blood. DNA for the CDR3: TGCGCCAGCAGCTTGATGAATGAGCAGTTCTTC. This codes for CASSLMNEQFF.